The 27 T cell receptor beta chains presented below share a single source sample, sequenced in a study of blood T cell repertoires in COVID-19. Repertoires were generated with immunoSEQ multiplex PCR, while TCRdb's copy carries only in-frame clones and drops some. The top ten clones hold less than 3% of a sample with about 100,000 clones, around 85% of them seen once. The sequenced material came from PBMCs or T cells enriched from blood (not recorded which). The receptors here all came from a woman in her 50s who had recovered from COVID-19.

The rearrangement joins TRBV19 to TRBJ2-3; a possible D gene is TRBD2 (6 bases). Trimming pared 7 bases from V and 0 bases from J, leaving 11 bases between. The CDR3 is 14 amino acids. Germline V CDR1 and CDR2: LNHDA, SQIVND (reference sequence). Here the CDR3 DNA reads TGTGCCAGTATGTACGGGGGTAGCACAGATACGCAGTATTTT. Translation gives CASMYGGSTDTQYF.

This clone showed up just once. The genes are TRBV19 and TRBJ2-1; D remains unclear. Germline V CDR1 and CDR2: LNHDA, SQIVND (reference sequence). The CDR3 totals 16 residues. Trimming stripped 5 bases from V and 0 bases from J, with 14 bases between. The CDR3: CASSVATRSSYNEQFF. CDR3 in DNA: TGTGCCAGTAGTGTCGCAACACGGAGCTCCTACAATGAGCAGTTCTTC.

This chain uses TRBV5-4 with TRBJ1-1; 9 bases line up with TRBD1. The CDR3 totals 14 residues. After removal of 4 bases from V and 6 bases from J, the junction contained 7 bases not matched to a gene. Germline V gives CDR1 SGHNT, CDR2 YYREEE (reference sequence). CDR3 in DNA: TGTGCCAGCAGCACACAGGGGGCTTGGGCTGAAGCTTTCTTT. This codes for CASSTQGAWAEAFF.

The sample holds a few counts of this clone. The chain links TRBV7-8 to TRBJ1-1; tentatively, D is TRBD1 (6 bases). CDR3 size: 11 residues. V was trimmed by 5 bases and J by 8 bases, leaving 9 bases between them. Germline assignment: CDR1 SGHVS and CDR2 FQNEAQ. CDR3 nucleotide sequence: TGTGCCAGCAGCGTGGGGACAGAAGCTTTCTTT. Amino acid sequence: CASSVGTEAFF.

This clone was detected once. This chain uses TRBV5-6 with TRBJ1-2; D gene unclear. V was shortened by 4 bases and J by 3 bases, with 10 bases between the two germline ends. The germline gives CDR1 SGHDT, CDR2 YYEEEE. The CDR3 extends over 13 amino acids. CDR3: CASSRGDDYGYTF. The CDR3, as DNA: TGTGCCAGCAGCCGGGGTGACGACTATGGCTACACCTTC.

This chain connects TRBV5-1 to TRBJ1-2; TRBD1 matches at 12 bases. Unmatched junction bases numbered 13, after V lost 0 bases and J lost 7 bases. CDR1 and CDR2 from the germline V gene are SGHRS and YFSETQ. This CDR3 spans 18 amino acids. This CDR3 reads CASSLVGTGGDGIVGYTF. The CDR3 coding sequence is TGCGCCAGCAGCTTGGTTGGGACAGGGGGCGACGGTATTGTTGGCTACACCTTC.

The genes are TRBV3-1 (or the pseudogene TRBV3-2) and TRBJ2-3; weak D call: TRBD2 (6 bases). Trimming took off 4 bases at V and 6 bases at J, with 14 bases between the two ends. Germline V lookup: CDR1 LGHDT, CDR2 YNNKEL (reference sequence). The CDR3 extends over 14 amino acids. CDR3 region: CASSRGGIGDTQYF. CDR3 bases: TGTGCCAGCAGCCGGGGCGGGATAGGGGATACGCAGTATTTT.

J is TRBJ2-7 and V is TRBV28; the match to TRBD2 covers 8 bases. The CDR3 has 16 residues. The J segment lost 1 base and the V segment lost 4 bases, leaving 9 bases of the junction unmatched. The germline CDR1 and CDR2 sequences are MDHEN and SYDVKM. The CDR3 reads CASSSTGLARSYEQYF. CDR3 DNA sequence: TGTGCCAGCAGTTCTACCGGACTAGCACGTTCCTACGAGCAGTACTTC.

The rearrangement links TRBV19 to TRBJ1-2; weak D call: TRBD1 (5 bases). V lost 6 bases and J 0 bases, leaving 11 bases between the germline ends. The CDR3 runs to 14 residues. Germline V gives CDR1 LNHDA, CDR2 SQIVND (reference sequence). The CDR3 sequence: CASSRQLANYGYTF. DNA of the CDR3: TGTGCCAGTAGCAGACAGCTAGCTAACTATGGCTACACCTTC.

The table lists this clone with a count of one. The V gene is TRBV28, the J gene TRBJ1-1, with TRBD1 matching 8 bases. Germline V gene sequence: CDR1 MDHEN, CDR2 SYDVKM. With 4 bases clipped from V and 5 bases from J, the junction kept 9 bases outside the gene matches. The CDR3 loop spans 15 amino acids. The CDR3 here is CASSSRDRGITEAFF. In nucleotides, the CDR3 is TGTGCCAGCAGTTCCCGAGACAGGGGAATTACTGAAGCTTTCTTT.

With regard to this clone: The identical CDR3 is also encoded by other nucleotide sequences in the sample. The chain has TRBV4-1 and TRBJ1-2; D is unclear. This CDR3 has 15 amino acids. V lost 0 bases, J lost 3 bases, and 11 bases lay in between. The germline CDR1 and CDR2 sequences are MGHRA and YSYEKL. Written as DNA, the CDR3 is TGCGCCAGCAGCCAAGATCGGGAACAATACTATGGCTACACCTTC. Protein sequence: CASSQDREQYYGYTF.

The rearrangement uses TRBV5-1 and TRBJ1-1; possibly TRBD1 for D (6 bases). This CDR3 is 13 amino acids long. Between the trimmed V and J ends, which lost 4 bases and 3 bases, there was a span of 10 bases. Germline V gene data show CDR1 as SGHRS and CDR2 as YFSETQ. The CDR3 nucleotides read TGCGCCAGCAGCAAATGGACAGACACTGAAGCTTTCTTT. Amino acids: CASSKWTDTEAFF.

The J gene is TRBJ1-6, the V gene TRBV5-4; 7 nucleotides align to TRBD1. Germline values: CDR1 SGHNT, CDR2 YYREEE (reference sequence). This CDR3 region has 15 residues. After removal of 0 bases from V and 6 bases from J, the junction contained 3 bases not matched to a gene. The CDR3 nucleotides are TGTGCCAGCAGCTTGGGGGACAGTTTTAATTCACCCCTCCACTTT. This sequence encodes CASSLGDSFNSPLHF.

V usage is TRBV6-5 and J usage is TRBJ2-2; D remains unclear. CDR1 and CDR2 (germline): MNHEY, SVGAGI. V lost 6 bases and J 0 bases, leaving 5 bases between the germline ends. This CDR3 is built from 13 residues. The CDR3, as DNA: TGTGCCAGCAGAGACACGAACACCGGGGAGCTGTTTTTT. Translated, it gives CASRDTNTGELFF.

The J gene is TRBJ2-1, the V gene TRBV24-1; 10 bases map to TRBD1. The CDR3 has 13 residues. V was clipped by 8 bases and J by 10 bases; unmatched bases: 7. In germline, CDR1 is KGHDR, CDR2 SFDVKD. The CDR3 loop is CATTATGQGEQFF. The CDR3 coding sequence is TGTGCCACCACTGCCACGGGACAGGGGGAGCAGTTCTTC.

The V call is TRBV29-1, the J call TRBJ1-4; D unclear. V was pared by 7 bases and J by 0 bases, with 9 bases between. The CDR3 is 13 amino acids. Germline V CDR1 and CDR2: SQVTM, ANQGSEA. CDR3 bases: TGCAGCGCCGCGACACCAACTAATGAAAAACTGTTTTTT. Its protein product is CSAATPTNEKLFF. The full variable domain, with the rest looked up from reference TRBV29-1 and TRBJ1-4, is SAVISQKPSRDICQRGTSLTIQCQVDSQVTMMFWYRQQPGQSLTLIATANQGSEATYESGFVIDKFPISRPNLTFSTLTVSNMSPEDSSIYLCSAATPTNEKLFFGSGTQLSVL.

The chain recombines TRBV6-5 with TRBJ2-7, with D possibly matching TRBD1 (6 bases). CDR1 is MNHEY, CDR2 SVGAGI, per germline. This CDR3 comprises 12 residues. Trimming left V 5 bases short and J 1 base short, with 6 bases between. CDR3 loop: CASSTGSYEQYF. The CDR3 bases are TGTGCCAGCAGTACAGGGTCCTACGAGCAGTACTTC.

The chain combines TRBV19 with TRBJ1-1, with a possible D match to TRBD1 (5 bases). The CDR3 has 15 residues. CDR1 LNHDA and CDR2 SQIVND come from the germline V gene (reference sequence). V was shortened by 3 bases and J by 0 bases, with 11 bases between the two germline ends. The CDR3 is CASSIGGALNTEAFF. The CDR3 region has the DNA TGTGCCAGTAGTATTGGTGGGGCCTTGAACACTGAAGCTTTCTTT. The full variable domain, rest sourced from reference TRBV19 and TRBJ1-1, is DGGITQSPKYLFRKEGQNVTLSCEQNLNHDAMYWYRQDPGQGLRLIYYSQIVNDFQKGDIAEGYSVSREKKESFPLTVTSAQKNPTAFYLCASSIGGALNTEAFFGQGTRLTVV.

This chain links TRBV5-1 with TRBJ1-6; 7 positions match TRBD1. CDR1 and CDR2 (germline): SGHRS, YFSETQ. The CDR3 consists of 18 residues. Trimming took 1 base from V and 8 from J; bases not matched to a gene: 15. The CDR3 DNA is TGCGCCAGCAGCTTGCTATCCCTCGGGGGACAGTCTGATTCACCCCTCCACTTT. Protein sequence: CASSLLSLGGQSDSPLHF. Supplemented by reference TRBV5-1 and TRBJ1-6, the full variable domain reads KAGVTQTPRYLIKTRGQQVTLSCSPISGHRSVSWYQQTPGQGLQFLFEYFSETQRNKGNFPGRFSGRQFSNSRSEMNVSTLELGDSALYLCASSLLSLGGQSDSPLHFGNGTRLTVT.

The rearrangement uses TRBV9 and TRBJ2-3; 11 bases match TRBD2. CDR1 is SGDLS, CDR2 YYNGEE, per germline. The ends lost 4 bases at V and 4 bases at J; junction bases unmatched: 8. The CDR3 spans 16 residues. The CDR3 protein is CASSLRLAGRSDTQYF. As DNA, the CDR3 is TGTGCCAGCAGCCTGAGACTAGCGGGGCGATCAGATACGCAGTATTTT.

The count of this clone is one. The chain uses TRBV10-3 and TRBJ2-7, with 8 bases identical to TRBD1. CDR3 size: 14 residues. Trimming took 6 bases from V and 1 from J; bases not matched to a gene: 5. Germline V gene sequence: CDR1 ENHRY, CDR2 SYGVKD. CDR3 protein: CAISPGQGSYEQYF. The CDR3 DNA reads as TGTGCCATCAGCCCCGGACAGGGATCCTACGAGCAGTACTTC.

The gene calls are TRBV9 and TRBJ1-2; 12 bases are shared with TRBD1. J was trimmed by 4 bases and V by 2 bases; bases with no gene match: 3. The CDR3 sequence is 15 residues long. CDR1 and CDR2 (germline): SGDLS, YYNGEE. DNA for the CDR3: TGTGCCAGCAGCGTGGGGACAGGGGGCACCTATGGCTACACCTTC. Its protein is CASSVGTGGTYGYTF.

The J gene is TRBJ1-2, the V gene TRBV5-4; maybe TRBD1 (6 bases). This CDR3 is built from 17 residues. With 4 bases removed from V and 4 bases from J, the gap between germline ends came to 23 bases. CDR1 SGHNT and CDR2 YYREEE come from the germline V gene (reference sequence). The CDR3 sequence is CASSPALRGRATYGYTF. CDR3 bases: TGTGCCAGCAGCCCCGCACTCAGGGGCAGAGCTACCTATGGCTACACCTTC.

This clone came up once. The rearrangement links TRBV12-3 or TRBV12-4 to TRBJ2-7; perhaps TRBD2 as D (5 bases). The ends were cut back, 5 bases at V and 1 base at J, with 9 bases in the middle. The CDR3 has 13 amino acids. The CDR3 reads CASSKRESYEQYF. In nucleotides, the CDR3 is TGTGCCAGCAGTAAAAGGGAGTCCTACGAGCAGTACTTC.

This clone was recorded at least ten times. The V gene is TRBV2, the J gene TRBJ1-1; TRBD1 aligns across 8 bases. V shed 1 base, J shed 7 bases, and the junction held 11 bases outside the gene matches. This CDR3 has 16 residues. Germline V gives CDR1 SNHLY, CDR2 FYNNEI. For the CDR3, the DNA is TGTGCCAGCAGTGAAGGACCGTTCACAGGGGGGGGTGAAGCTTTCTTT. Its protein product is CASSEGPFTGGGEAFF.

The chain carries TRBV9 and TRBJ2-5; 9 bases are a match to TRBD1. CDR1 is SGDLS and CDR2 is YYNGEE in the germline V gene. The CDR3 has 13 residues. V was clipped by 4 bases and J by 5 bases; unmatched bases: 3. The CDR3 loop reads CASSLTGGETQYF. In DNA form, the CDR3 reads TGTGCCAGCAGCCTTACAGGGGGCGAGACCCAGTACTTC.

The chain links TRBV3-1 (or the pseudogene TRBV3-2) to TRBJ2-7, with D unresolved. This CDR3 has 14 amino acids. The germline V gene has CDR1 LGHDT and CDR2 YNNKEL (reference sequence). Trimming pared 3 bases from V and 0 bases from J, leaving 9 bases between. CDR3 nucleotide sequence: TGTGCCAGCAGCCAGAACAGAGTCTCCTACGAGCAGTACTTC. Encoded protein: CASSQNRVSYEQYF.